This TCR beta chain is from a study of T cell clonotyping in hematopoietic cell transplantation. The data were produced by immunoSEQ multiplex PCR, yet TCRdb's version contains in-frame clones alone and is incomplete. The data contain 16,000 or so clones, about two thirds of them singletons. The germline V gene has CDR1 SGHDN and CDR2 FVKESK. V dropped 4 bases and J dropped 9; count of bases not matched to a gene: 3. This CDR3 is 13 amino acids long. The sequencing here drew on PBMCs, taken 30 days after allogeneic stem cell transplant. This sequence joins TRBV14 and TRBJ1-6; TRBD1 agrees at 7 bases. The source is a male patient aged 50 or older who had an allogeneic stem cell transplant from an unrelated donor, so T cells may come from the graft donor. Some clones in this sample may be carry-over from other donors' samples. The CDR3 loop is CASSRGQISPLHF. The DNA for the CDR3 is TGTGCCAGCAGCCGGGGACAGATTTCACCCCTCCACTTT.